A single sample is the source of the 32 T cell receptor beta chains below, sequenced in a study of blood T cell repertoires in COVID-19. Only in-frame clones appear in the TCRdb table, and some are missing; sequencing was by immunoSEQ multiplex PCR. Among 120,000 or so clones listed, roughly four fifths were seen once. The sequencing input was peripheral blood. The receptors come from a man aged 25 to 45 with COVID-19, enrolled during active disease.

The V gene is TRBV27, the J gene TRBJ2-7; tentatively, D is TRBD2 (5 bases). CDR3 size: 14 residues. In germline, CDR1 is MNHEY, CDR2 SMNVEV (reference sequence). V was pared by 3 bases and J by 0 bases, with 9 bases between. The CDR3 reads CASSFLGSSYEQYF. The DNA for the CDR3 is TGTGCCAGCAGTTTCTTGGGGAGCTCCTACGAGCAGTACTTC.

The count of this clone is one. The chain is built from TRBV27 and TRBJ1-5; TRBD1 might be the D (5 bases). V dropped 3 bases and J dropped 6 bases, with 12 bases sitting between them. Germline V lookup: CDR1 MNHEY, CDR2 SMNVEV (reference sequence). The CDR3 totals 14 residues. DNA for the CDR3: TGTGCCAGCAGTTTTAAATGGGGCGGTCAGCCCCAGCATTTT. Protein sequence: CASSFKWGGQPQHF.

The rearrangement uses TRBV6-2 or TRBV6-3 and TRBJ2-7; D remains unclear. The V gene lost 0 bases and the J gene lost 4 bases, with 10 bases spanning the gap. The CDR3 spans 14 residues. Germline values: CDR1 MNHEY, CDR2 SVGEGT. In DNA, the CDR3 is TGTGCCAGCAGTTACTCGGAGACGGGTTACGAGCAGTACTTC. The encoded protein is CASSYSETGYEQYF.

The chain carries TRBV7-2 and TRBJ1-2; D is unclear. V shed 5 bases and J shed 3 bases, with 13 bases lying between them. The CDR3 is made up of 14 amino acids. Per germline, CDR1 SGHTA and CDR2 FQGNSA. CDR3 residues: CASSPALMDYGYTF. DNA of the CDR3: TGTGCCAGCAGCCCCGCGTTGATGGACTATGGCTACACCTTC.

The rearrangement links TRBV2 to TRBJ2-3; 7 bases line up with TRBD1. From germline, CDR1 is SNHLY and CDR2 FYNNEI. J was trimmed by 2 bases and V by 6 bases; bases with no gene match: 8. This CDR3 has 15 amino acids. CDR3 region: CASRVTGQSTDTQYF. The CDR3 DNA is TGTGCCAGCAGGGTGACAGGGCAATCCACAGATACGCAGTATTTT.

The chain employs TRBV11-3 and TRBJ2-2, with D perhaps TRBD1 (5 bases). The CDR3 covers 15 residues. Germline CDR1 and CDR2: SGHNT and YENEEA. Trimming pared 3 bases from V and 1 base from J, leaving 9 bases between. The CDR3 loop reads CASSFGQGNTGELFF. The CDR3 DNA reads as TGTGCCAGCAGCTTCGGGCAGGGGAACACCGGGGAGCTGTTTTTT.

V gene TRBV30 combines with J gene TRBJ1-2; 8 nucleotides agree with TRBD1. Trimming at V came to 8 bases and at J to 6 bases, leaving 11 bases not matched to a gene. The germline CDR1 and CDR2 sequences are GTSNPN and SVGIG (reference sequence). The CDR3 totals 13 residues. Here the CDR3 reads CALAGQGFNGYTF. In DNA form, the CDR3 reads TGTGCCCTGGCTGGACAGGGCTTTAATGGCTACACCTTC.

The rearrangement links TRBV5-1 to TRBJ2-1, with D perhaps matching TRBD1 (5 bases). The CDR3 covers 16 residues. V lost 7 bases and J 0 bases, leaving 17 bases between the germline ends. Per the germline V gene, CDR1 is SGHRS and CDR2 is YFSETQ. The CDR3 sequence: CASVGGARSSYNEQFF. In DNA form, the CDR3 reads TGCGCCAGCGTTGGTGGGGCCCGGAGCTCCTACAATGAGCAGTTCTTC. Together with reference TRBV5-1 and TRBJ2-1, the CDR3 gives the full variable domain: KAGVTQTPRYLIKTRGQQVTLSCSPISGHRSVSWYQQTPGQGLQFLFEYFSETQRNKGNFPGRFSGRQFSNSRSEMNVSTLELGDSALYLCASVGGARSSYNEQFFGPGTRLTVL.

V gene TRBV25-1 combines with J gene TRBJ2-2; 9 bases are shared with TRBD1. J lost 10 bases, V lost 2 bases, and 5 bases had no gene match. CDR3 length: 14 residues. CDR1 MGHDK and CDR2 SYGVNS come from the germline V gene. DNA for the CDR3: TGTGCCAGCAGTGAACCGGGACAGGGCGTGGAGCTGTTTTTT. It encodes CASSEPGQGVELFF.

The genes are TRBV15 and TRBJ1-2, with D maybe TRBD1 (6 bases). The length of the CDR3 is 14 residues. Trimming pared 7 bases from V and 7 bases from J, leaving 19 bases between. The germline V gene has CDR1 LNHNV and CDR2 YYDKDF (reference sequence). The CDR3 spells CATTITGRGIGYTF. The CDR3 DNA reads TGTGCCACCACAATTACAGGGAGAGGAATTGGCTACACCTTC.

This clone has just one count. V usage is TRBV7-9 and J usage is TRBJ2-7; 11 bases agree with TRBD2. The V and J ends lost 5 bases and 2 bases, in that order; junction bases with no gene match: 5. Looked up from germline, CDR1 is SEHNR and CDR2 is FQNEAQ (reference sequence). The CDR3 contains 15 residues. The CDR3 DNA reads TGTGCCAGCAGCCAGAATAGCGGGGGGGCCTACGAGCAGTACTTC. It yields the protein CASSQNSGGAYEQYF.

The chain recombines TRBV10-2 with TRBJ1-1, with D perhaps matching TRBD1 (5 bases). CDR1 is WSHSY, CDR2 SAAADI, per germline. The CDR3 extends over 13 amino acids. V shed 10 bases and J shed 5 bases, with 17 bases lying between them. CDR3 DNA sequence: TGCGCCACTACTAGCGATTGGGGGACTGAAGCTTTCTTT. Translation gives CATTSDWGTEAFF.

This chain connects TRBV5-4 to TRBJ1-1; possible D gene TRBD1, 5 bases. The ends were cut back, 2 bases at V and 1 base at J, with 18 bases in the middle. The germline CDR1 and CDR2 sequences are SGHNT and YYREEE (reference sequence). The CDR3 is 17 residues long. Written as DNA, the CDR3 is TGTGCCAGCAGCTTATCCGGGTCCGGGGGGACGAACACTGAAGCTTTCTTT. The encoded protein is CASSLSGSGGTNTEAFF.

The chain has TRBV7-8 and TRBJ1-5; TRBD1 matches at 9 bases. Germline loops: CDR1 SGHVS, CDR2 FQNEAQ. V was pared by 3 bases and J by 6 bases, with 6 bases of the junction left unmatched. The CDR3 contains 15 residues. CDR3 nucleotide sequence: TGTGCCAGCAGCTTGGGACAGGGAGGTTTTCAGCCCCAGCATTTT. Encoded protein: CASSLGQGGFQPQHF.

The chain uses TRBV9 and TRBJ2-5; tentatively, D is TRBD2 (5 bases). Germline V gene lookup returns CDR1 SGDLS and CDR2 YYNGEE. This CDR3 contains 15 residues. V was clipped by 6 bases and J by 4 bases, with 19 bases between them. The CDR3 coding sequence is TGTGCCAGCACACCCGGGCTAGCTCATGCAGAGACCCAGTACTTC. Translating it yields CASTPGLAHAETQYF.

CDR3 bases: TGTGCCAGCTCACCAGAGCCGGGGGTAGGGGAGACCCAGTACTTC. Amino acids: CASSPEPGVGETQYF. This sequence joins TRBV18 and TRBJ2-5; D possibly corresponds to TRBD2 (6 bases). From germline, CDR1 is KGHSH and CDR2 LQKENI. V dropped 2 bases and J dropped 5 bases, with 15 bases sitting between them. The CDR3 is 15 residues long.

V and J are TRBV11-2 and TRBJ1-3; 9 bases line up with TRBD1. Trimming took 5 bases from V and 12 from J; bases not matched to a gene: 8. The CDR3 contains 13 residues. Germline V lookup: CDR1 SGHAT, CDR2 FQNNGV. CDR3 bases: TGTGCCAGCAGCAAACAGACAGGGGGGTTCATATATTTT. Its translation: CASSKQTGGFIYF.

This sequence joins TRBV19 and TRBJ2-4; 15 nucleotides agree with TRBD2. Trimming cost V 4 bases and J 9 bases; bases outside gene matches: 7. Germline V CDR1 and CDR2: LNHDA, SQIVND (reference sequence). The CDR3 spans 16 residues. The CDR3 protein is CASSRTSGRAYGIQYF. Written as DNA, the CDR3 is TGTGCCAGTAGTAGGACTAGCGGGAGGGCCTATGGCATTCAGTACTTC.

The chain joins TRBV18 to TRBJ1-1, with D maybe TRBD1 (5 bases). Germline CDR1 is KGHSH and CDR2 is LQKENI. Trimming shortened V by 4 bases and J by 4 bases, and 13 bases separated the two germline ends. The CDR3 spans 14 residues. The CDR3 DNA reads TGTGCCAGCTCACTGGGGGGACTAGGCACTGAAGCTTTCTTT. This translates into CASSLGGLGTEAFF.

CDR3 bases: TGTGCCAGCAGCCACCTTAGGGCAGGGGGCCAAGAGACCCAGTACTTC. Amino acid sequence: CASSHLRAGGQETQYF. The chain carries TRBV5-8 and TRBJ2-5, with TRBD1 matching 7 bases. With 4 bases clipped from V and 1 base from J, the junction kept 10 bases outside the gene matches. Per the germline V gene, CDR1 is SGHTS and CDR2 is YDEGEE. The CDR3 loop spans 16 amino acids.

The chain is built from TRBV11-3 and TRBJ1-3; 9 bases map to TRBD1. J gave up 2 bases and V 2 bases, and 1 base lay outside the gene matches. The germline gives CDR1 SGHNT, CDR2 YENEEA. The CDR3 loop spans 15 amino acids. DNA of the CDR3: TGTGCCAGCAGCTTAACAGGGGGCACTGGAAACACCATATATTTT. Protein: CASSLTGGTGNTIYF.

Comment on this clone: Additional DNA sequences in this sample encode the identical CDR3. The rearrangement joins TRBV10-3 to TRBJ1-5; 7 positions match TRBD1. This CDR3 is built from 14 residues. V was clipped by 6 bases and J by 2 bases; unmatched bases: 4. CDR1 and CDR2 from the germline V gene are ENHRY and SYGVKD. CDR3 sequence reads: CAISPDRGNQPQHF. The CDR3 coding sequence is TGTGCCATCAGCCCCGACAGGGGCAATCAGCCCCAGCATTTT.

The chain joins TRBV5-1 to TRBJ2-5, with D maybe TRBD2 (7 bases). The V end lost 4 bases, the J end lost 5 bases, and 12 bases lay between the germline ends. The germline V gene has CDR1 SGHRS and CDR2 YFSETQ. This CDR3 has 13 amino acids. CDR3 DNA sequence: TGCGCCAGCAGCACGGGGGGCCAGGAGACCCAGTACTTC. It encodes CASSTGGQETQYF.

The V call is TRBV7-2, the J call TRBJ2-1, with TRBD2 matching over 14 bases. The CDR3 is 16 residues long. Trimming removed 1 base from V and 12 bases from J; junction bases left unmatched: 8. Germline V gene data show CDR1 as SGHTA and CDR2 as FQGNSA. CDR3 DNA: TGTGCCAGCAGCTTAGGGGAGGGACTAGCGGGAGCTTGGCAGTTCTTC. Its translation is CASSLGEGLAGAWQFF. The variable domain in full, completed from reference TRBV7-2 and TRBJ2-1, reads GAGVSQSPSNKVTEKGKDVELRCDPISGHTALYWYRQSLGQGLEFLIYFQGNSAPDKSGLPSDRFSAERTGGSVSTLTIQRTQQEDSAVYLCASSLGEGLAGAWQFFGPGTRLTVL.

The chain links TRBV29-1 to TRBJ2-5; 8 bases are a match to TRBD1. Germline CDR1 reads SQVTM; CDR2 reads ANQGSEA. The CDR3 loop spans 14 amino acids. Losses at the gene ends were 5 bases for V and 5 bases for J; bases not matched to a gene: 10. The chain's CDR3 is CSVSHRGSRETQYF. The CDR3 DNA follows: TGCAGCGTTTCACACAGGGGGAGTAGGGAGACCCAGTACTTC.

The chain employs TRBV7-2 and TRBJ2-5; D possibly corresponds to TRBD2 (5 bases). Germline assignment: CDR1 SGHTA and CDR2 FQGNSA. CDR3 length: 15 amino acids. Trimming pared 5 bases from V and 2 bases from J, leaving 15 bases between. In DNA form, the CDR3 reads TGTGCCAGCAGCCCGCCGGGATCTCTTCAAGAGACCCAGTACTTC. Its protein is CASSPPGSLQETQYF.

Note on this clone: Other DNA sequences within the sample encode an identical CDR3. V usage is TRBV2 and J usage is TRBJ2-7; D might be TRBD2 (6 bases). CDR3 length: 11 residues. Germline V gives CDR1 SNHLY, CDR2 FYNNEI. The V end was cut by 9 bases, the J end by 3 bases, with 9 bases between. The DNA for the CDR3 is TGTGCCAGTCGGCGGGACTACGAGCAGTACTTC. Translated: CASRRDYEQYF. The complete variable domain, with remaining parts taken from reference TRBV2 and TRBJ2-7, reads EPEVTQTPSHQVTQMGQEVILRCVPISNHLYFYWYRQILGQKVEFLVSFYNNEISEKSEIFDDQFSVERPDGSNFTLKIRSTKLEDSAMYFCASRRDYEQYFGPGTRLTVT.

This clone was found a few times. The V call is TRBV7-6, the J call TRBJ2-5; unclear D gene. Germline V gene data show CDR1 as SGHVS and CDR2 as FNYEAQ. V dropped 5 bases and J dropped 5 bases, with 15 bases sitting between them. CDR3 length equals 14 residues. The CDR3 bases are TGTGCCAGCAGCCCGCTCATGGAGTGGGAGACCCAGTACTTC. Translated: CASSPLMEWETQYF.

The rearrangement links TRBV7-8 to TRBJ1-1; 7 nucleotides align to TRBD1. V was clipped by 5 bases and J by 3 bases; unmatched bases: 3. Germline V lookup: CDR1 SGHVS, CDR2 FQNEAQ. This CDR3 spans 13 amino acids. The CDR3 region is CASSRQGHTEAFF. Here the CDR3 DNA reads TGTGCCAGCAGCCGACAGGGTCACACTGAAGCTTTCTTT. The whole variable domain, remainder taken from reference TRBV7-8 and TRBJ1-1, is GAGVSQSPRYKVAKRGQDVALRCDPISGHVSLFWYQQALGQGPEFLTYFQNEAQLDKSGLPSDRFFAERPEGSVSTLKIQRTQQEDSAVYLCASSRQGHTEAFFGQGTRLTVV.

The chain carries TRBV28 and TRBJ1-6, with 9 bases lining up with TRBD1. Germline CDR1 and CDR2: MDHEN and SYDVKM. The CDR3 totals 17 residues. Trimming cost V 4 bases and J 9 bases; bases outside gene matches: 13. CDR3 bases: TGTGCCAGCAGTTCACCGGCCGGGACAGGGTTTAGTTCACCCCTCCACTTT. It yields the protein CASSSPAGTGFSSPLHF.

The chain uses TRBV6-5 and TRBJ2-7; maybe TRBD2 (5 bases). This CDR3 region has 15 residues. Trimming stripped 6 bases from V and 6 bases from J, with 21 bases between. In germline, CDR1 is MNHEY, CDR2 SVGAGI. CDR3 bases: TGTGCCAGCAGCCGGAGTGGACGGACTGCCGGCGAGCAGTACTTC. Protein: CASSRSGRTAGEQYF.

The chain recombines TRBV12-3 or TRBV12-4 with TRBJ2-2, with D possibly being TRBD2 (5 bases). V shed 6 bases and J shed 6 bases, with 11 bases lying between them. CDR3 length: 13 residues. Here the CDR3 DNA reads TGTGCCAGCAGCCCGCTAGCATCCGGGGAGCTGTTTTTT. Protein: CASSPLASGELFF.